This TCR beta chain is drawn from a study of somatic mutations in cytotoxic T cells in rheumatoid arthritis. General study points: Any difference in CD8+ T-cell clonality between patients who had rheumatoid arthritis and healthy controls who were age-matched was not statistically significant. A slight TRBV07 underrepresentation in rheumatoid arthritis patients was reported without multiple-comparison adjustment.

TCRdb's table, derived via immunoSEQ multiplex PCR, lists solely in-frame clones and lacks some. The sample has about 18,000 clones, 74% seen once. Details on this clone: Its target is not known.

Germline CDR1 and CDR2: LGHNA and YSLEER. The CDR3 length is 15 residues. The V gene lost 1 base and the J gene lost 2 bases, with 9 bases spanning the gap. Sequencing used CD8+ T cells sorted from blood. The chain recombines TRBV4-3 with TRBJ2-1; D may be TRBD2 (6 bases). The TCR originated in a man aged 55 to 70 in good health. The CDR3 here is CASSQGASAYNEQFF. The CDR3 DNA reads TGCGCCAGCAGCCAAGGGGCTAGCGCCTACAATGAGCAGTTCTTC.